These T cell receptor beta chains were read from a single sample in a study of CD8 T cells in Susac syndrome. TCRdb analysed the immunoSEQ multiplex PCR reads with MiXCR anew, one entry per CDR3 protein. The data contain under 200,000 distinct CDR3 sequences, 85% to 95% of them singletons. Specimen: CD4+ T cells from PBMCs. All receptors come from a human donor in good health. Each CDR3 is given without its conserved first and last residue.

TRBJ2-3 | TRBV18 | 12 | ASSPQEDTDTQY
TRBJ2-7 | TRBV5-6 | 13 | ASSAGTGLSYEQY
TRBJ1-1 | TRBV29-1 | 11 | SGAGRGGTEAF
TRBJ1-1 | TRBV20-1 | 13 | SARDPGHLNTEAF
TRBJ1-2 | TRBV25-1 | 13 | ASSATRDRINGYT
TRBJ1-2 | TRBV4-1 | 12 | ASSQPLPGGGYT
TRBJ2-3 | TRBV7-3 | 13 | ASSADRDSTDTQY
TRBJ2-7 | TRBV5-1 | 10 | ASSSGYYEQY
TRBJ2-5 | TRBV20-1 | 16 | SARDWGTSGTSQETQY
TRBJ1-2 | TRBV5-1 | 12 | ASSWWDRVNGYT
TRBJ2-3 | TRBV5-1 | 10 | ASSLHTDTQY
TRBJ2-7 | TRBV7-2 | 11 | ASSLRDEYEQY
TRBJ1-5 | TRBV12-3/TRBV12-4 | 11 | ASSLTGGQPQH
TRBJ2-1 | TRBV7-9 | 14 | ASSLDVSGAGNEQF
TRBJ2-4 | TRBV5-1 | 11 | ASSFGGQNIQY
TRBJ1-2 | TRBV15 | 12 | ATSRAAGGYGYT
TRBJ1-2 | TRBV3-1 | 10 | ASSQVLSGYT
TRBJ2-2 | TRBV14 | 15 | ASSQVWQEPNTGELF
TRBJ2-5 | TRBV5-4 | 11 | ASGSRGTETQY
TRBJ1-1 | TRBV12-3/TRBV12-4 | 12 | ASSPQGTNTEAF
TRBJ2-5 | TRBV29-1 | 10 | SAEESQETQY
TRBJ2-1 | TRBV9 | 12 | ASSVGIRYNEQF
TRBJ2-3 | TRBV7-2 | 10 | ASTPRLDTQY
TRBJ1-1 | TRBV7-9 | 13 | ASSLGDTENTEAF
TRBJ2-3 | TRBV4-1 | 15 | ASSQDWGRVNTDTQY
TRBJ2-3 | TRBV28 | 14 | ASSLLSGALTDTQY
TRBJ2-3 | TRBV12-5 | 12 | ASGDSASTDTQY
TRBJ1-1 | TRBV11-2 | 11 | ASSLDSGTEAF
TRBJ2-2 | TRBV30 | 11 | ASRPRGTGELF
TRBJ2-1 | TRBV19 | 10 | ASSSPSWARF
TRBJ1-5 | TRBV30 | 11 | AWNREADQPQH
TRBJ2-3 | TRBV3-1 | 13 | ASSPRSGATDTQY
TRBJ2-3 | TRBV9 | 16 | ASSPKPPDRGFTDTQY
TRBJ1-1 | TRBV3-1 | 13 | ASSQGTGLNTEAF
TRBJ1-1 | TRBV6-5 | 12 | ASSSTGGETEAF
TRBJ2-3 | TRBV5-1 | 12 | ASSISGRLDTQY
TRBJ2-1 | TRBV29-1 | 11 | SAPRDSANEQF
TRBJ2-5 | TRBV19 | 11 | ASSRQSQETQY
TRBJ1-2 | TRBV20-1 | 10 | SARQGLGGYT
TRBJ2-2 | TRBV29-1 | 11 | SARQGGAGELF
TRBJ1-1 | TRBV3-1 | 10 | ASSTLGGQAF
TRBJ1-2 | TRBV7-9 | 10 | ASRLESYGYT
TRBJ2-2 | TRBV7-2 | 12 | ASTTLISTGELF
TRBJ2-4 | TRBV6-1 | 13 | ASSEARPSQDIQY
TRBJ2-1 | TRBV29-1 | 13 | SVEPLAGGPGEQF
TRBJ2-3 | TRBV10-3 | 13 | AIMGGPGYTDTQY
TRBJ2-1 | TRBV20-1 | 9 | SAYDFNEQF
TRBJ1-2 | TRBV9 | 13 | ASSPHGTGSYGYT
TRBJ1-1 | TRBV5-1 | 11 | ASSLNGGTEAF
TRBJ2-7 | TRBV5-1 | 13 | ASSPGGTDGYEQY
TRBJ2-5 | TRBV12-3/TRBV12-4 | 12 | ASSAPPGKETQY
TRBJ1-1 | TRBV14 | 12 | ASSQGGVNTEAF
TRBJ2-1 | TRBV3-1 | 10 | ASSAAGDEQF
TRBJ1-6 | TRBV12-3/TRBV12-4 | 12 | ASSSIGGDSPLH
TRBJ2-5 | TRBV24-1 | 11 | ATSVQGSETQY